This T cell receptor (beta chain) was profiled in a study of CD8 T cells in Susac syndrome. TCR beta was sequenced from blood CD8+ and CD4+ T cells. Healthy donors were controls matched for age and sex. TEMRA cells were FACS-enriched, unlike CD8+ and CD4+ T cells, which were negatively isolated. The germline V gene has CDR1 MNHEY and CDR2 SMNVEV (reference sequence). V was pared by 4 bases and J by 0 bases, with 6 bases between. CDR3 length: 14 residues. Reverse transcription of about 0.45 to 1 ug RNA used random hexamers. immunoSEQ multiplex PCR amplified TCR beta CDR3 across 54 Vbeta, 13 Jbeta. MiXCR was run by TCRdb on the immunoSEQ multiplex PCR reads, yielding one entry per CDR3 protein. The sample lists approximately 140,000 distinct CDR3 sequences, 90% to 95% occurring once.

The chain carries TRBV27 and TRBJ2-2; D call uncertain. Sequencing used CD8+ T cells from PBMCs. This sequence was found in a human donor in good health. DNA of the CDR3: TGTGCCAGCAGTTCTCTCCCGAACACCGGGGAGCTGTTTTTT. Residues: CASSSLPNTGELFF.